A selection of T cell receptor beta chains follows, all from one sample in a study of blood T cell repertoires in COVID-19. Measured with immunoSEQ multiplex PCR; TCRdb has only the in-frame clones, and not every one. This sample has roughly 70,000 clones; 70% to 90% occur once, and the top ten carry roughly 3.9%. The specimen sequenced was peripheral blood. These receptors all stem from a man between 70 and 80 years old with active COVID-19. Both conserved end residues are part of each CDR3. A D gene is named only where the DNA matches it firmly. Size is omitted from some rows. Given values are once, few, many or a class for expanded clones.

.	.	TRBV6-5	TRBJ1-5	CASSPRGNQPQHF	TGTGCCAGCAGCCCCCGGGGCAATCAGCCCCAGCATTTT
.	.	TRBV6-4	TRBJ1-4	CASTEVGGPW	TGTGCCAGCACCGAAGTCGGCGGCCCTTGG
.	.	TRBV7-2	TRBJ2-7	CASTWGLAGNEQYF	TGTGCCAGCACCTGGGGGCTAGCCGGCAACGAGCAGTACTTC
TRBD2	.	TRBV11-2	TRBJ2-1	CASSPLAGGRQFF	TGTGCCAGCAGCCCACTAGCGGGAGGGCGGCAGTTCTTC
.	once	TRBV5-6	TRBJ2-5	CASSLGPAGYQETQYF	TGTGCCAGCAGCTTGGGGCCCGCGGGGTACCAAGAGACCCAGTACTTC
TRBD1	.	TRBV19	TRBJ2-5	CASRSLTGGLETQYF	TGTGCCAGTAGGTCCTTGACAGGGGGCTTGGAGACCCAGTACTTC
TRBD2	.	TRBV7-3	TRBJ2-1	CASSPQGLAGGGEQFF	TGTGCCAGCAGCCCCCAGGGACTAGCGGGAGGGGGTGAGCAGTTCTTC
TRBD2	.	TRBV10-3	TRBJ2-5	CAIWGGAGGALTGEQYF	TGTGCCATCTGGGGGGGAGCGGGAGGCGCCCTTACTGGGGAGCAGTACTTC
.	.	TRBV7-2	TRBJ2-4	CASSLGPADGGIQYF	TGTGCCAGCAGCTTGGGCCCGGCAGACGGGGGCATTCAGTACTTC
TRBD2	.	TRBV6-5	TRBJ2-7	CASSSGTSGGEQYF	TGTGCCAGCAGTTCGGGAACTAGCGGAGGCGAGCAGTACTTC
.	.	TRBV7-8	TRBJ2-3	CASSPGGTGDTQYF	TGTGCCAGCAGTCCCGGAGGAACGGGAGATACGCAGTATTTT
.	.	TRBV7-6	TRBJ2-3	CASSFAPWGAGRTDTQYF	TGTGCCAGCAGCTTTGCCCCGTGGGGGGCCGGGAGGACAGATACGCAGTATTTT
TRBD1	.	TRBV28	TRBJ1-1	CASRGQGAVSEAFF	TGTGCCAGTCGAGGGCAGGGGGCGGTTTCTGAAGCTTTCTTT
.	.	TRBV6-2/TRBV6-3	TRBJ2-3	CASSYSLTATDTQYF	TGTGCCAGCAGTTACTCGCTGACAGCAACAGATACGCAGTATTTT
TRBD2	.	TRBV7-8	TRBJ2-3	CASSTRTSGRGGDTQYF	TGTGCCAGCAGCACGCGGACTAGCGGGAGGGGGGGCGATACGCAGTATTTT
TRBD2	once	TRBV29-1	TRBJ2-7	CSVGVRAGVGEQYF	TGCAGCGTTGGGGTGCGAGCGGGAGTGGGCGAGCAGTACTTC
TRBD1	.	TRBV24-1	TRBJ2-1	CATAADRGVDEQFF	TGTGCCACCGCGGCGGACAGGGGAGTCGATGAGCAGTTCTTC
.	.	TRBV24-1	TRBJ1-5	CATSDPNQPQHF	TGTGCCACCAGTGACCCAAATCAGCCCCAGCATTTT
.	.	TRBV19	TRBJ2-5	CASSMGGLGETQYF	TGTGCCAGTAGTATGGGAGGCCTGGGGGAGACCCAGTACTTC
.	once	TRBV27	TRBJ1-1	CASTASGVLAEAFF	TGTGCCAGCACCGCAAGCGGGGTATTGGCTGAAGCTTTCTTT
.	.	TRBV5-6	TRBJ1-5	CASSLGRVGRQHF	TGTGCCAGCAGCTTGGGTCGGGTGGGGCGGCAGCATTTT
TRBD2	.	TRBV30	TRBJ2-7	CAWSDPLGGGDSYEQYF	TGTGCCTGGAGTGACCCCCTGGGGGGAGGGGACTCCTACGAGCAGTACTTC
.	.	TRBV24-1	TRBJ2-1	CATNDGSSYNEQFF	TGTGCCACCAACGACGGGAGCTCCTACAATGAGCAGTTCTTC
.	.	TRBV29-1	TRBJ2-7	CSAGQGSDYEQYF	TGCAGCGCGGGTCAGGGTTCTGACTACGAGCAGTACTTC
TRBD2	.	TRBV7-8	TRBJ2-7	CASSDVAGKYF	TGTGCCAGCAGCGACGTAGCGGGAAAGTACTTC
.	.	TRBV5-6	TRBJ1-4	CASSHPPLARDEKLFF	TGTGCCAGCAGCCACCCCCCCCTCGCCAGGGATGAAAAACTGTTTTTT
TRBD2	.	TRBV7-9	TRBJ2-1	CADSGRSDEQFF	TGTGCGGATAGCGGGAGGTCCGATGAGCAGTTCTTC
TRBD1	.	TRBV5-1	TRBJ2-7	CASSPLPGQGAYEQYF	TGCGCCAGCAGCCCCCTACCGGGACAGGGGGCCTACGAGCAGTACTTC
TRBD2	.	TRBV7-9	TRBJ2-1	CASSLREGRYNEQFF	TGTGCCAGCAGCTTACGGGAGGGCCGGTACAATGAGCAGTTCTTC
.	once	TRBV10-3	TRBJ1-6	CATRTVHNSPLHF	TGTGCCACCCGGACAGTCCATAATTCACCCCTCCACTTT
TRBD1	.	TRBV19	TRBJ1-2	CASSIEGTGTYGYTF	TGTGCCAGTAGTATAGAGGGGACAGGGACCTATGGCTACACCTTC
TRBD2	.	TRBV20-1	TRBJ2-7	CSASRLAVSYEQYF	TGCAGTGCTAGTAGGCTAGCGGTTTCCTACGAGCAGTACTTC
TRBD1	.	TRBV18	TRBJ2-2	CASSPRTGDTGELFF	TGTGCCAGCTCACCACGGACAGGGGACACCGGGGAGCTGTTTTTT
.	.	TRBV3-1/TRBV3-2	TRBJ2-2	CASSPGLQEDTGELFF	TGTGCCAGCAGCCCGGGACTCCAGGAGGACACCGGGGAGCTGTTTTTT
.	.	TRBV5-1	TRBJ2-5	CASSLVGGTLGQETQYF	TGCGCCAGCAGCTTGGTTGGGGGGACCCTAGGCCAAGAGACCCAGTACTTC
.	.	TRBV12-3/TRBV12-4	TRBJ1-2	CASSLAPVVGYTF	TGTGCCAGCAGTTTAGCCCCGGTAGTTGGCTACACCTTC
.	.	TRBV15	TRBJ1-2	CATSRGGGQAAYGYTF	TGTGCCACCAGCAGAGGAGGAGGGCAGGCCGCTTATGGCTACACCTTC